This entry is about one T cell receptor beta chain. This specimen comes from a study of blood T cell repertoires in COVID-19. V lost 4 bases, J lost 5 bases, and 7 bases stayed unmatched. CDR3 length: 16 amino acids. Germline V gene lookup returns CDR1 KGHDR and CDR2 SFDVKD. Assay used: immunoSEQ multiplex PCR; TCRdb lists only in-frame clones, some missing. Among some 97,000 clones, more than 85% were seen once, and the ten largest hold 2% to 2.5%. The clonotype originates from a man in his fifties with active COVID-19. Sample: peripheral blood. J is TRBJ2-3 and V is TRBV24-1; TRBD1 agrees at 11 bases. CDR3 protein: CATSERTGGRGDTQYF. CDR3 nucleotides: TGTGCCACCAGTGAAAGGACAGGGGGCAGAGGAGATACGCAGTATTTT.